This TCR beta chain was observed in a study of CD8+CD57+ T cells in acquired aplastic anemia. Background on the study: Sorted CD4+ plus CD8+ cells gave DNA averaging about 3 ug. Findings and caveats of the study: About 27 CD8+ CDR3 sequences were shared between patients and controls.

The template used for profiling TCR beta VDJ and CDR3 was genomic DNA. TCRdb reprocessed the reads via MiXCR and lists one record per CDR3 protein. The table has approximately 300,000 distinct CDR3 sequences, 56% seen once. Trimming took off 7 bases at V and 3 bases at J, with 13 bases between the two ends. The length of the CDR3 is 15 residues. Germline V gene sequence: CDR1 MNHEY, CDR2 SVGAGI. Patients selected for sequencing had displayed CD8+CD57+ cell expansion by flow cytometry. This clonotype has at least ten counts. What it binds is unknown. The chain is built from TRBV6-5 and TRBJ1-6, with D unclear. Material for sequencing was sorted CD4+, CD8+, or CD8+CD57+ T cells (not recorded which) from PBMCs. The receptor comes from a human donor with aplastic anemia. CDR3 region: CASNRAGSYNSPLHF. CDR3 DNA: TGTGCCAGCAATCGGGCGGGCAGCTATAATTCACCCCTCCACTTT.